These 18 T cell receptor beta chains originate from one sample sequenced in a study of beta chain features in type 1 diabetes. These receptors lack a known antigen. Overall study results and limits: In all four CD4+ subsets, TCRB CDR3 length was significantly, moderately reduced in type 1 diabetes.

Expressed TCRB transcripts were sequenced after all isolated RNA was converted to cDNA. The data were produced by immunoSEQ multiplex PCR, yet TCRdb's version contains in-frame clones alone and is incomplete. The sample lists about 230,000 clones; roughly 16% were seen once. Sequences were obtained from naive CD4+ T cells from blood. Receptors were obtained from a man aged 25 to 45 with type 1 diabetes.

This clone has a handful of counts. V and J are TRBV20-1 and TRBJ2-1; a possible D gene is TRBD2 (5 bases). This CDR3 has 10 residues. Germline V gives CDR1 DFQATT, CDR2 SNEGSKA (reference sequence). Trimming took 2 bases from V and 10 from J, leaving 6 bases between them. The CDR3: CSARREEQFF. CDR3 in DNA: TGCAGTGCTAGACGGGAAGAGCAGTTCTTC.

DNA for the CDR3: TGTGCCAGCAGCCAAGGGGGACGAGGAAACATTCAGTACTTC. Amino acid sequence: CASSQGGRGNIQYF. V is TRBV4-2 and J is TRBJ2-4; perhaps D is TRBD1 or TRBD2 (5 bases each). This CDR3 has 14 residues. CDR1 is LGHNA and CDR2 is YNFKEQ in the germline V gene. The ends were cut back, 1 base at V and 6 bases at J, with 10 bases in the middle.

In DNA form, the CDR3 reads TGTGCCAGCAGCTTAGAAGGCTCCAGGGCCGGGGAGACCCAGTACTTC. Protein sequence: CASSLEGSRAGETQYF. The rearrangement links TRBV7-9 to TRBJ2-5; D is possibly TRBD1 (5 bases). Germline V gene data show CDR1 as SEHNR and CDR2 as FQNEAQ (reference sequence). Between the trimmed V and J ends, which lost 1 base and 5 bases, there was a span of 17 bases. The CDR3 contains 16 residues. Together with reference TRBV7-9 and TRBJ2-5, the CDR3 gives the full variable domain: DTGVSQNPRHKITKRGQNVTFRCDPISEHNRLYWYRQTLGQGPEFLTYFQNEAQLEKSRLLSDRFSAERPKGSFSTLEIQRTEQGDSAMYLCASSLEGSRAGETQYFGPGTRLLVL.

The V call is TRBV10-3, the J call TRBJ2-6; TRBD2 aligns across 10 bases. Germline CDR1 and CDR2: ENHRY and SYGVKD. This CDR3 is 16 amino acids long. Trimming at V came to 6 bases and at J to 1 base, leaving 3 bases not matched to a gene. CDR3 in amino acids: CAISPTSGSGANVLTF. The CDR3 region has the DNA TGTGCCATCAGCCCGACTAGCGGGTCTGGGGCCAACGTCCTGACTTTC.

V and J are TRBV5-4 and TRBJ2-3, with unresolved D. With 2 bases removed from V and 0 bases from J, the gap between germline ends came to 13 bases. From germline, CDR1 is SGHNT and CDR2 YYREEE (reference sequence). The CDR3 contains 16 residues. CDR3 nucleotides: TGTGCCAGCAGCTTATCCCGAATGACTAGCACAGATACGCAGTATTTT. It is translated as CASSLSRMTSTDTQYF.

This clone has only a few counts. CDR3 in amino acids: CASSLYVAGGGTQYF. CDR3 DNA sequence: TGTGCCAGCAGCTTATACGTAGCGGGAGGCGGTACGCAGTATTTT. The chain recombines TRBV7-2 with TRBJ2-3; 10 nucleotides agree with TRBD2. The V and J ends lost 2 bases and 8 bases, in that order; junction bases with no gene match: 7. The CDR3 is 15 residues long. CDR1 and CDR2 (germline): SGHTA, FQGNSA.

The chain uses TRBV29-1 and TRBJ1-1, with D hard to call. Trimming took 5 bases from V and 1 from J, leaving 11 bases between them. Germline CDR1 is SQVTM and CDR2 is ANQGSEA. The CDR3 has 13 amino acids. Here the CDR3 reads CSVRRQQNTEAFF. The CDR3 DNA reads as TGCAGCGTTCGTAGGCAGCAGAACACTGAAGCTTTCTTT.

This clone was counted a few times. Other DNA sequences in this sample translate to the same CDR3. The J gene is TRBJ2-3, the V gene TRBV5-1; 11 positions match TRBD2. Germline V gives CDR1 SGHRS, CDR2 YFSETQ. CDR3 length: 16 amino acids. J lost 0 bases, V lost 2 bases, and 2 bases had no gene match. CDR3 in amino acids: CASSLGLAGSTDTQYF. The CDR3 region has the DNA TGCGCCAGCAGCTTAGGACTAGCGGGCAGCACAGATACGCAGTATTTT.

The table lists this clone with a few counts. V usage is TRBV5-1 and J usage is TRBJ2-3; no clear D gene. This CDR3 is built from 12 residues. V lost 1 base and J lost 5, with 5 bases in between. Germline-derived CDR1 and CDR2 are SGHRS and YFSETQ. CDR3 in DNA: TGCGCCAGCAGCTTGAGGGAAGATACGCAGTATTTT. This encodes CASSLREDTQYF.

This clone has a handful of counts. The chain couples TRBV30 to TRBJ2-1; 10 positions agree with TRBD2. Germline CDR1 and CDR2: GTSNPN and SVGIG (reference sequence). The ends lost 1 base at V and 6 bases at J; junction bases unmatched: 9. The CDR3 consists of 16 residues. DNA of the CDR3: TGTGCCTGGAGTGGGTACACTAGCGGGACACCCAATGAGCAGTTCTTC. Encoded protein: CAWSGYTSGTPNEQFF. Complete variable domain (other parts from reference TRBV30 and TRBJ2-1): SQTIHQWPATLVQPVGSPLSLECTVEGTSNPNLYWYRQAAGRGLQLLFYSVGIGQISSEVPQNLSASRPQDRQFILSSKKLLLSDSGFYLCAWSGYTSGTPNEQFFGPGTRLTVL.

The J gene is TRBJ2-3, the V gene TRBV29-1, with 12 nucleotides matching TRBD1. This CDR3 region has 15 residues. Germline V CDR1 and CDR2: SQVTM, ANQGSEA. The trim removed 1 base at V and 8 bases at J, leaving 7 bases unmatched. The CDR3 loop reads CSVEAPGQGALTQYF. In DNA, the CDR3 is TGCAGCGTTGAAGCCCCGGGACAGGGGGCGCTTACGCAGTATTTT.

As concerns this clone: The same CDR3 can be traced to other DNA sequences in this sample. This sequence joins TRBV29-1 and TRBJ2-5; 9 bases are shared with TRBD1. In germline, CDR1 is SQVTM, CDR2 ANQGSEA. The ends lost 6 bases at V and 2 bases at J; junction bases unmatched: 1. This CDR3 is built from 12 residues. In nucleotides, the CDR3 is TGCAGCGTGGACAGGGGACAAGAGACCCAGTACTTC. This codes for CSVDRGQETQYF.

This clone was counted between two and nine times. V usage is TRBV30 and J usage is TRBJ2-7, with TRBD2 identical over 8 bases. CDR1 is GTSNPN and CDR2 is SVGIG in the germline V gene (reference sequence). The junction had 5 bases not matched to a gene; V was cut back by 4 bases and J by 0 bases. CDR3 size: 14 residues. The CDR3 DNA reads as TGTGCCTGGACCGCAACTAGCGGCTCCTACGAGCAGTACTTC. Translation gives CAWTATSGSYEQYF.

This clone was seen a handful of times. The chain joins TRBV7-9 to TRBJ2-3, with a possible D match to TRBD1 (6 bases). Trimming left V 6 bases short and J 1 base short, with 11 bases between. Germline CDR1 SEHNR, CDR2 FQNEAQ (reference sequence). The CDR3 runs 14 residues. Here the CDR3 reads CASREAGGTDTQYF. CDR3 in DNA: TGTGCCAGCAGGGAGGCAGGGGGCACAGATACGCAGTATTTT.

The rearrangement joins TRBV2 to TRBJ1-2, with 8 bases matching TRBD1. The junction had 2 bases not matched to a gene; V was cut back by 5 bases and J by 6 bases. CDR3 length: 12 residues. Germline lookup yields CDR1 SNHLY and CDR2 FYNNEI. The CDR3 is CASSRQGNGYTF. The CDR3 DNA follows: TGTGCCAGCAGTCGACAGGGGAATGGCTACACCTTC.

This clone was picked up a small number of times. One junction end does not reproduce the germline sequence, and a read error may be involved. This rearrangement joins TRBV13 to TRBJ2-7, with D uncertain. Germline V gene data show CDR1 as PRHDT and CDR2 as FYEKMQ (reference sequence). The CDR3 sequence is 13 residues long. CDR3 loop: CASSLAFRYEQYF. The CDR3 coding sequence is TGTGCCAGCAGTTTAGCCTTCAGATACGAGCAGTACTTC.

The rearrangement links TRBV30 to TRBJ2-1; 11 positions match TRBD2. CDR1 GTSNPN and CDR2 SVGIG come from the germline V gene (reference sequence). CDR3 length equals 15 residues. V shed 4 bases and J 9 bases; nucleotides not matched to a gene: 11. In nucleotides, the CDR3 is TGTGCCTGGACCCACGGGACTAGCGGAGGACGTGAGCAGTTCTTC. Protein product: CAWTHGTSGGREQFF.

This clone showed up just a few times. The V and J genes are TRBV7-9 and TRBJ1-2, with TRBD1 as a possible D gene (5 bases). V was pared by 5 bases and J by 8 bases, with 15 bases between. Germline V gene sequence: CDR1 SEHNR, CDR2 FQNEAQ (reference sequence). The CDR3 is made up of 13 amino acids. In DNA form, the CDR3 reads TGTGCCAGCAGCCCGGGTGGAGGGGCCGGCTACACCTTC. Translating it yields CASSPGGGAGYTF. Supplemented by reference TRBV7-9 and TRBJ1-2, the full variable domain reads DTGVSQNPRHKITKRGQNVTFRCDPISEHNRLYWYRQTLGQGPEFLTYFQNEAQLEKSRLLSDRFSAERPKGSFSTLEIQRTEQGDSAMYLCASSPGGGAGYTFGSGTRLTVV.